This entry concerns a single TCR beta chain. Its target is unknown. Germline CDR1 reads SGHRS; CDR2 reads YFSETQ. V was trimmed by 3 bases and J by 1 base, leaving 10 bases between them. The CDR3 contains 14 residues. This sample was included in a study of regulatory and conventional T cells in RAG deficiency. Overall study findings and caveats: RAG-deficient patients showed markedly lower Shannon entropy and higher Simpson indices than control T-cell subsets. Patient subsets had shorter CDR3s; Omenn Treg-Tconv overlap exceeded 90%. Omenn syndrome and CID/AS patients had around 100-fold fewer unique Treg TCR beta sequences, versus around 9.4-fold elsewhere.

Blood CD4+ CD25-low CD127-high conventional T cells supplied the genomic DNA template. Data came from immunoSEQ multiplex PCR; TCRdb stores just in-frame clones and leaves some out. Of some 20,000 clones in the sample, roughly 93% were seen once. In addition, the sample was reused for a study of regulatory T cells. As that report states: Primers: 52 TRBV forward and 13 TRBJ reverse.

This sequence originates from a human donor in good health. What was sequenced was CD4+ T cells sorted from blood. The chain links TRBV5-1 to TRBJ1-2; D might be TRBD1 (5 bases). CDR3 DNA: TGCGCCAGCAGCTCCACGACAGATAACTATGGCTACACCTTC. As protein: CASSSTTDNYGYTF.